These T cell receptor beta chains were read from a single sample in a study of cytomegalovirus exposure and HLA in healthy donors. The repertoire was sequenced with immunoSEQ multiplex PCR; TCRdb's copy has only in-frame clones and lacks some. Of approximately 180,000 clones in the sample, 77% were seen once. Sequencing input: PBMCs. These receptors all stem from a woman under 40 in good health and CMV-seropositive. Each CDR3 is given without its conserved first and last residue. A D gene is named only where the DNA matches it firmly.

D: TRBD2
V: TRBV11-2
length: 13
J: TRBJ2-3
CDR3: ASSLAGGGTDTQY

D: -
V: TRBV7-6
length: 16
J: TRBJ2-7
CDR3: ASSLAPPHVTRNYEQY

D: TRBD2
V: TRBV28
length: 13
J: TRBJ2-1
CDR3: ASSPLAGINNEQF

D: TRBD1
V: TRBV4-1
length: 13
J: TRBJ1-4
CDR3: ASSQVGTAREKLF

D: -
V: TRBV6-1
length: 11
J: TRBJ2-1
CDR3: ASLGLGSGEQF

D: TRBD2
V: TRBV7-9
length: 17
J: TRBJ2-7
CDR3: ASSPAQRESIGSSYEQY

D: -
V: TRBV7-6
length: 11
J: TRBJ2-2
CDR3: ASSLGATGELF

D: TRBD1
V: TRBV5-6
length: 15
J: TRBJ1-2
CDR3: ASSLIAVGGTNYGYT

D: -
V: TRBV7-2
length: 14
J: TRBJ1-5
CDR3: ASSLAVTDSNQPQH

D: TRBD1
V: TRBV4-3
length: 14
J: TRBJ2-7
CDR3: ASSLGWDRGSYEQY

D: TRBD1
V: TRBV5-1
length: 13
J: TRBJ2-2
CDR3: ASSFRQGASGELF

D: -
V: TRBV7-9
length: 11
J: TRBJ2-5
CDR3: ASSPTGVGEQY

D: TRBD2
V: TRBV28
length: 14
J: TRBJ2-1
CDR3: ASNTIAGGVYNEQF

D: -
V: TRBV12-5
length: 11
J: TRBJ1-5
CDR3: ASGLHGFQPQH

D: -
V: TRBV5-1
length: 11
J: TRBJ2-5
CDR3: ASSLSQGETQY

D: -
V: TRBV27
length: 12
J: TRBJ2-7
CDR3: ASSLGAAHYEQY

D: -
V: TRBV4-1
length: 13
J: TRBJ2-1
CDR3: ASSLKQGLYNEQF

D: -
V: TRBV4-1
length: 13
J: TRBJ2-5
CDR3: ASRRHMVQAGTQY

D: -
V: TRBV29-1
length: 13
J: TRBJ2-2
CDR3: SVPPLGTNTGELF

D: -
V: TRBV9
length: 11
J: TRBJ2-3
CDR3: ASSVVPEGTQY

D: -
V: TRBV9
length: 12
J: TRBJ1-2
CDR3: ASSVGQGGYGYT

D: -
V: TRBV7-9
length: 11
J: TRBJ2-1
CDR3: ASSLRSYNEQF

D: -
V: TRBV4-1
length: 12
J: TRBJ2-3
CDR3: ASSQGPTFSTEY

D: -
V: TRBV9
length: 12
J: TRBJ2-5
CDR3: ASSVAGHQETQY

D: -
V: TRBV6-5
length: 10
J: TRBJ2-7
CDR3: ASSLGPLEQY

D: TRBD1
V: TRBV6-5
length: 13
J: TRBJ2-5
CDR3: ASSPGTGGRETQY

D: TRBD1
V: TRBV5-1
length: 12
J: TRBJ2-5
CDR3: ASSPGQGIETQY

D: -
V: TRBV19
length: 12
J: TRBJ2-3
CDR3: ASSMGGSPDTQY

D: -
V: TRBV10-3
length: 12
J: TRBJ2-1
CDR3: AISESDRGAEQF

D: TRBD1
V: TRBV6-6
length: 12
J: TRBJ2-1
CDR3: VSSPGQRDNEQF

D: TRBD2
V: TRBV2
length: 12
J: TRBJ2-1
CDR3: ASMMGLASYEQF

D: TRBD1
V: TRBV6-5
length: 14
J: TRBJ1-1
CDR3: ASSSPRQGWYTEAF

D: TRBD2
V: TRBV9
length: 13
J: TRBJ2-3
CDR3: ASSPRTSGRDTQY

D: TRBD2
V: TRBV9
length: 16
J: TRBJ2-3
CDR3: ASSVHLSGGLTTDTQY

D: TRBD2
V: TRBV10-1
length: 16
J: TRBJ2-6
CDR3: ASGYLALAVSGANVLT

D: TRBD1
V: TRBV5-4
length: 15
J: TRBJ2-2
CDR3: ASSQGAEKGDTGELF

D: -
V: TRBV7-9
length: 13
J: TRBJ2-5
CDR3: ASSFGRSDQETQY

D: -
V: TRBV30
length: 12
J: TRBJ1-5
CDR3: AWSWGVSNQPQH

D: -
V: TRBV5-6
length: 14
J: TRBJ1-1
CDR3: ASSLGGGGRGTEAF

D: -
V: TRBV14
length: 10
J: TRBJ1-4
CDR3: ASSQVSEKLF

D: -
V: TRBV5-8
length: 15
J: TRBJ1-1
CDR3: ASSLRSTGRMNTEAF